The 7 T cell receptor beta chains below come from one sample, sequenced in a study of identical twins. In TCRdb, the 5' RACE reads were re-called with MiXCR into one record per CDR3 protein. The sample has around 220,000 distinct CDR3 sequences; over 12% are singletons. Material for sequencing was memory (CD45RO+) T cells sorted from blood. These TCRs come from a woman aged 18-29 years in good health.

This chain uses TRBV6-2 or TRBV6-3 with TRBJ1-1; TRBD1 might be the D (6 bases). CDR1 and CDR2 (germline): MNHEY, SVGEGT. The CDR3 covers 13 residues. Trimming shortened V by 6 bases and J by 6 bases, and 14 bases separated the two germline ends. The CDR3 bases are TGTGCCAGCAGCAGGGGCGAGTTGGCTGAAGCTTTCTTT. This gives the protein CASSRGELAEAFF.

V usage is TRBV2 and J usage is TRBJ2-3, with 8 bases fitting TRBD1. Per the germline V gene, CDR1 is SNHLY and CDR2 is FYNNEI. This CDR3 spans 18 amino acids. The V and J ends lost 5 bases and 0 bases, in that order; junction bases with no gene match: 13. The CDR3 nucleotides read TGTGCCAGCAGTCGCTTTGGACAGGGAAGGACTAGCACAGATACGCAGTATTTT. It is translated as CASSRFGQGRTSTDTQYF.

The rearrangement uses TRBV2 and TRBJ2-3, with TRBD2 as a possible D gene (5 bases). Germline values: CDR1 SNHLY, CDR2 FYNNEI. This CDR3 contains 14 residues. V was clipped by 4 bases and J by 2 bases, with 10 bases between them. CDR3 bases: TGTGCCAGCAGTGTCGGGAAGATCACAGATACGCAGTATTTT. Translation gives CASSVGKITDTQYF.

The rearrangement links TRBV27 to TRBJ2-3; TRBD2 agrees at 8 bases. The CDR3 has 16 residues. Germline V CDR1 and CDR2: MNHEY, SMNVEV (reference sequence). Trimming took 6 bases from V and 1 from J; bases not matched to a gene: 9. CDR3 sequence reads: CASRPRTSYGTDTQYF. CDR3 sequence (DNA): TGTGCCAGCAGACCAAGGACTAGCTACGGCACAGATACGCAGTATTTT.

CDR3 coding DNA: TGCGCCAGCGAGTACCTAACTAGCTCTGGCACAGATACGCAGTATTTT. As protein: CASEYLTSSGTDTQYF. This sequence joins TRBV5-1 and TRBJ2-3; D is perhaps TRBD2 (6 bases). Germline V gene sequence: CDR1 SGHRS, CDR2 YFSETQ. The CDR3 is 16 residues long. The V and J ends lost 7 bases and 1 base respectively, with 19 bases between them.

This clonotype has ten or more counts. The rearrangement joins TRBV12-3 or TRBV12-4 to TRBJ1-1; no reliable D call. CDR3 length: 11 amino acids. Trimming removed 5 bases at V and 11 bases at J, with 12 bases between. CDR3 nucleotide sequence: TGTGCCAGCAGTCGGACTCGCGGGGCTTTCTTT. Its protein is CASSRTRGAFF.

This clonotype has more than one count but fewer than ten. The chain recombines TRBV12-3 or TRBV12-4 with TRBJ2-7, with TRBD2 matching over 10 bases. The CDR3 totals 16 residues. V lost 2 bases and J lost 0; bases outside the gene matches: 4. CDR3 residues: CASSLTSGKSSYEQYF. CDR3 DNA: TGTGCCAGCAGTTTAACTAGCGGGAAGAGCTCCTACGAGCAGTACTTC.